A single sample is the source of the 22 T cell receptor beta chains below, sequenced in a study of cytomegalovirus exposure and HLA in healthy donors. The primer mix had 60 Vbeta and 13 Jbeta primers. Assay used: immunoSEQ multiplex PCR; TCRdb lists only in-frame clones, some missing. This table has about 170,000 clones, more than 75% appearing once. Material for sequencing was PBMCs. The receptors here all came from a man aged 18 to 35 in good health and CMV-seropositive.

This clone appeared once. The chain uses TRBV25-1 and TRBJ2-7, with a tentative D call TRBD1 (5 bases). Trimming removed 6 bases at V and 1 base at J, with 10 bases between. The CDR3 length is 13 residues. CDR1 and CDR2 (germline): MGHDK, SYGVNS. The CDR3 nucleotides read TGTGCCAGCAGCAATACAGGTTCCTACGAGCAGTACTTC. It codes for CASSNTGSYEQYF.

The gene calls are TRBV5-6 and TRBJ1-5; 7 bases are a match to TRBD1. The V segment lost 1 base and the J segment 4 bases; nucleotides outside the gene matches: 5. CDR3 size: 15 residues. Germline lookup yields CDR1 SGHDT and CDR2 YYEEEE. In nucleotides, the CDR3 is TGTGCCAGCAGCTTGATCGGACAGGAAAATCAGCCCCAGCATTTT. Translated: CASSLIGQENQPQHF.

The genes are TRBV19 and TRBJ1-3, with D perhaps matching TRBD1 (6 bases). The CDR3 covers 16 residues. Germline loops: CDR1 LNHDA, CDR2 SQIVND (reference sequence). V lost 5 bases and J lost 0, with 14 bases in between. CDR3 in amino acids: CASSSRQAYSGNTIYF. Here the CDR3 DNA reads TGTGCCAGTAGTTCGCGACAGGCGTACTCTGGAAACACCATATATTTT.

The chain is built from TRBV9 and TRBJ2-3; 7 nucleotides align to TRBD2. The germline CDR1 and CDR2 sequences are SGDLS and YYNGEE. V trimming: 2 bases; J trimming: 4 bases; junction bases outside the gene matches: 7. This CDR3 contains 15 residues. CDR3 in DNA: TGTGCCAGCAGCGTGGGGGGGGTGCAGGCAGATACGCAGTATTTT. Translating gives CASSVGGVQADTQYF.

The rearrangement links TRBV25-1 to TRBJ2-1; TRBD1 might be the D (6 bases). This CDR3 comprises 11 residues. Trimming removed 6 bases from V and 10 bases from J, with 10 bases in between. Germline assignment: CDR1 MGHDK and CDR2 SYGVNS. In DNA, the CDR3 is TGTGCCAGCAGCCCCGGGACAGAGCAGTTCTTC. Amino acids: CASSPGTEQFF.

About this clone: An end of the junction differs from the germline gene, which may be a read error. The rearrangement uses TRBV7-9 and TRBJ1-1; D remains ambiguous. There are 12 residues in the CDR3. From germline, CDR1 is SEHNR and CDR2 FQNEAQ (reference sequence). The DNA for the CDR3 is TGTTCCAGCAGCCCACAACCGACTGAAGCTTTCTTT. Its protein product is CSSSPQPTEAFF.

The V and J genes are TRBV5-1 and TRBJ1-1; D is uncertain. CDR1 is SGHRS, CDR2 YFSETQ, per germline. Trimming shortened V by 0 bases and J by 0 bases, and 6 bases separated the two germline ends. CDR3 length: 14 residues. CDR3 loop: CASSLDGMNTEAFF. DNA of the CDR3: TGCGCCAGCAGCTTGGACGGGATGAACACTGAAGCTTTCTTT.

Only one count was recorded for this clone. This rearrangement joins TRBV19 to TRBJ2-7, with 10 bases identical to TRBD1. CDR3 length: 16 amino acids. CDR1 and CDR2 (germline): LNHDA, SQIVND (reference sequence). With 3 bases clipped from V and 2 bases from J, the junction kept 7 bases outside the gene matches. CDR3 in amino acids: CASSIFFGTGAYEQYF. CDR3 in DNA: TGTGCCAGTAGTATTTTTTTCGGGACAGGGGCCTACGAGCAGTACTTC.

The chain employs TRBV6-5 and TRBJ2-3; 10 bases line up with TRBD2. The length of the CDR3 is 15 residues. The J segment lost 2 bases and the V segment lost 2 bases, leaving 1 base of the junction unmatched. Germline CDR1 MNHEY, CDR2 SVGAGI. CDR3 sequence: CASSYLAGATDTQYF. The CDR3 DNA sequence: TGTGCCAGCAGTTACCTAGCGGGGGCCACAGATACGCAGTATTTT.

The chain employs TRBV30 and TRBJ2-7; D unclear. Germline CDR1 reads GTSNPN; CDR2 reads SVGIG (reference sequence). The CDR3 sequence is 13 residues long. V gave up 3 bases and J gave up 0 bases, with 9 bases separating them. CDR3 in amino acids: CAWRDTSSYEQYF. Here the CDR3 DNA reads TGTGCCTGGAGAGACACGAGCTCCTACGAGCAGTACTTC.

This chain uses TRBV9 with TRBJ2-7; D not resolved. The germline CDR1 and CDR2 sequences are SGDLS and YYNGEE. V lost 0 bases to trimming and J lost 7 bases, with 11 bases between them. This CDR3 region has 13 residues. As DNA, the CDR3 is TGTGCCAGCAGCGTAGACCCGAGAGGTGAGCAGTACTTC. This translates into CASSVDPRGEQYF.

This sequence joins TRBV7-2 and TRBJ1-6; maybe TRBD1 (5 bases). Per the germline V gene, CDR1 is SGHTA and CDR2 is FQGNSA. This CDR3 region has 16 residues. V was pared by 0 bases and J by 7 bases, with 13 bases between. The CDR3 DNA follows: TGTGCCAGCAGCTTAGCCCTGACAGAAACCAATTCACCCCTCCACTTT. Its translation: CASSLALTETNSPLHF.

V and J are TRBV7-8 and TRBJ2-5, with D maybe TRBD2 (6 bases). Trimming shortened V by 5 bases and J by 5 bases, and 21 bases separated the two germline ends. CDR1 SGHVS and CDR2 FQNEAQ come from the germline V gene. The CDR3 runs 16 residues. The CDR3, as DNA: TGTGCCAGCAGCCATAGACTAGAAATAACGGGGGAGACCCAGTACTTC. As protein: CASSHRLEITGETQYF.

This clone was picked up one time. The chain recombines TRBV5-6 with TRBJ1-6; D remains unclear. CDR3 length: 14 amino acids. Germline V gene sequence: CDR1 SGHDT, CDR2 YYEEEE. With 2 bases removed from V and 8 bases from J, the gap between germline ends came to 11 bases. Here the CDR3 reads CASSLLSQYSPLHF. The CDR3 DNA reads TGTGCCAGCAGCTTACTATCCCAGTATTCACCCCTCCACTTT.

CDR3 sequence reads: CASSLQGRNTEAFF. CDR3 sequence (DNA): TGTGCCAGCAGCTTGCAGGGAAGGAACACTGAAGCTTTCTTT. The gene calls are TRBV7-6 and TRBJ1-1; weak D call: TRBD1 (5 bases). V was pared by 3 bases and J by 1 base, with 9 bases between. The CDR3 has 14 amino acids. Looked up from germline, CDR1 is SGHVS and CDR2 is FNYEAQ. The whole variable domain, filled in from reference TRBV7-6 and TRBJ1-1, reads GAGVSQSPRYKVTKRGQDVALRCDPISGHVSLYWYRQALGQGPEFLTYFNYEAQQDKSGLPNDRFSAERPEGSISTLTIQRTEQRDSAMYRCASSLQGRNTEAFFGQGTRLTVV.

For this clone: The limits of the CDR3 on the DNA are not certain, so only TCRdb's listed CDR3 is given. The J gene is TRBJ2-3, the V gene TRBV27; the table's D gene call, TRBD2, was not cross checked with the DNA. The CDR3 is 17 amino acids in total, end residues counted. Germline lookup yields CDR1 MNHEY and CDR2 SMNVEV (reference sequence). CDR3 sequence: CASSTSGLAGPRDTQYF.

V is TRBV15 and J is TRBJ1-2; 9 nucleotides align to TRBD1. V lost 2 bases and J lost 8; bases outside the gene matches: 3. Germline V CDR1 and CDR2: LNHNV, YYDKDF (reference sequence). This CDR3 has 13 amino acids. The DNA of the CDR3 is TGTGCCACCAGCAGAAATACAGGGGGCGGCTACACCTTC. It is translated as CATSRNTGGGYTF.

This clone has a handful of counts. The V and J genes are TRBV5-6 and TRBJ2-5; TRBD1 agrees at 7 bases. CDR3 length equals 14 residues. Germline lookup yields CDR1 SGHDT and CDR2 YYEEEE. Trimming at V came to 1 base and at J to 5 bases, leaving 5 bases not matched to a gene. In nucleotides, the CDR3 is TGTGCCAGCAGCTTGTACAGGGGCGTTGAGACCCAGTACTTC. This translates into CASSLYRGVETQYF.

The rearrangement links TRBV7-2 to TRBJ2-3; the match to TRBD1 covers 9 bases. Germline CDR1 is SGHTA and CDR2 is FQGNSA. The CDR3 is 16 residues long. After removal of 5 bases from V and 6 bases from J, the junction contained 12 bases not matched to a gene. The CDR3 DNA reads TGTGCCAGCAGCCTAATGGGACAGGGAGCCTTCGATACGCAGTATTTT. Its protein product is CASSLMGQGAFDTQYF.

This chain uses TRBV12-5 with TRBJ2-1; 7 nucleotides line up with TRBD2. This CDR3 is built from 13 residues. Trimming took 2 bases from V and 6 from J; bases not matched to a gene: 1. CDR1 LGHNT and CDR2 FRNRAP come from the germline V gene. CDR3 nucleotides: TGTGCTAGTGGTTTGCGCGGGGGCAATGAGCAGTTCTTC. This translates into CASGLRGGNEQFF.

The gene calls are TRBV5-6 and TRBJ1-5; no clear D gene. The ends were cut back, 3 bases at V and 5 bases at J, with 6 bases in the middle. The CDR3 extends over 12 amino acids. Germline V gene lookup returns CDR1 SGHDT and CDR2 YYEEEE. CDR3 coding DNA: TGTGCCAGCAGCTCCCTATATCAGCCCCAGCATTTT. Its protein is CASSSLYQPQHF.

The V call is TRBV7-9, the J call TRBJ2-7; 7 bases fit TRBD1. The ends lost 5 bases at V and 3 bases at J; junction bases unmatched: 7. This CDR3 is 14 amino acids long. Germline CDR1 is SEHNR and CDR2 is FQNEAQ (reference sequence). The CDR3 spells CASSPDRSGYEQYF. CDR3 in DNA: TGTGCCAGCAGCCCGGACAGGTCGGGCTACGAGCAGTACTTC. Filled out from reference TRBV7-9 and TRBJ2-7, the complete variable domain reads DTGVSQNPRHKITKRGQNVTFRCDPISEHNRLYWYRQTLGQGPEFLTYFQNEAQLEKSRLLSDRFSAERPKGSFSTLEIQRTEQGDSAMYLCASSPDRSGYEQYFGPGTRLTVT.